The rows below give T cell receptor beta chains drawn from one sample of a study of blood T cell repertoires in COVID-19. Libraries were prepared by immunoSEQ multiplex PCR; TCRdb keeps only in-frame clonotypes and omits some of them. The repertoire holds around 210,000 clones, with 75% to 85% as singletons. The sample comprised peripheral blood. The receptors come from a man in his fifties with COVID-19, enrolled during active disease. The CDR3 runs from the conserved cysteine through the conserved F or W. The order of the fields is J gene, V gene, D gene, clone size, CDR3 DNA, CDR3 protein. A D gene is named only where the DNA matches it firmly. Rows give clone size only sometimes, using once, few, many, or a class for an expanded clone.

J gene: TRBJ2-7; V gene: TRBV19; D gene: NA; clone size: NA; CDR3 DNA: TGTGCCAGTAGTATAAAGAGGGCGGCTACCTACGAGCAGTACTTC; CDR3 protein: CASSIKRAATYEQYF
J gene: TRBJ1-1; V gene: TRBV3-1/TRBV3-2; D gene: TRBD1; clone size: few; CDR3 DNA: TGTGCCAGCAGCCGGACAGGGGGAGGCAACACTGAAGCTTTCTTT; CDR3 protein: CASSRTGGGNTEAFF
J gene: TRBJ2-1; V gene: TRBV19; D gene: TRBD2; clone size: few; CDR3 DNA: TGTGCCAGTAGTATAGGGCGAACTAGCGGGGGACACAATGAGCAGTTCTTC; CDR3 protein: CASSIGRTSGGHNEQFF
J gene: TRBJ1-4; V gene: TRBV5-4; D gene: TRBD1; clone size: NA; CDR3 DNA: TGTGCCAGCAGCTTGGATCGGACAGGGGATGAAAAACTGTTTTTT; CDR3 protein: CASSLDRTGDEKLFF
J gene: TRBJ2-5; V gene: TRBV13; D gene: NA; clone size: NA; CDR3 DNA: TGTGCCAGCTCCCCCAGCCAAGGTATGAACGGGGGGCCGCCGGAGACCCAGTACTTC; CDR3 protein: CASSPSQGMNGGPPETQYF
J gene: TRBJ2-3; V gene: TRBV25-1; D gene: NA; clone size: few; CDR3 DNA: TGTGCCAGCAGTGACGCCAGAAGCACAGATACGCAGTATTTT; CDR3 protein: CASSDARSTDTQYF
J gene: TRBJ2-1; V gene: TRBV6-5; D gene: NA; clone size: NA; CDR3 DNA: TGTGCCAGCTCCCCTCGGACAGTCTACAATGAGCAGTTCTTC; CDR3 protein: CASSPRTVYNEQFF
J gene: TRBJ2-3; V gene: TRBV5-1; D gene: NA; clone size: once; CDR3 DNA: TGCGCCAGCAGCTTGGAGGGGGACCTCACAGATACGCAGTATTTT; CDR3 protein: CASSLEGDLTDTQYF
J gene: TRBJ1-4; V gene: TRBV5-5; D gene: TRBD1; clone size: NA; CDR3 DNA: TGTGCCAGCAGCATCAACAGGGGCTTAGGTGAAAAACTGTTTTTT; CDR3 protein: CASSINRGLGEKLFF
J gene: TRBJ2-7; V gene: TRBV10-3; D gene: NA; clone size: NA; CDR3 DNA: TGTGCCATCAGTGAAGGGTGGAGCGGGTCCTCCTACGAGCAGTACTTC; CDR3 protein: CAISEGWSGSSYEQYF
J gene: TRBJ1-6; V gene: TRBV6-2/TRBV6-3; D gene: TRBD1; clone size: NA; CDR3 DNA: TGTGCCAGCAGCTTTGACAGGGGAGCTAATTCACCCCTCCACTTT; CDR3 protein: CASSFDRGANSPLHF
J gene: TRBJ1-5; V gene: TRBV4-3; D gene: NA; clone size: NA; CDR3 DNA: TGCGCCAGCAGCCAAGGAGTATCGGGGGGCGGCAATCAGCCCCAGCATTTT; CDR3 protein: CASSQGVSGGGNQPQHF
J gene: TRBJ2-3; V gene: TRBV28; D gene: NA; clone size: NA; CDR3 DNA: TGTGCCAGCAGTTCCCCCCCCTTATCGCGGGTACGCCGCACAGATACGCAGTATTTT; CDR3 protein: CASSSPPLSRVRRTDTQYF
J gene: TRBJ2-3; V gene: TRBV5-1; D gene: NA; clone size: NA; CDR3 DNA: TGCGCCAGCCTCCCGTCTGTTGTAGGCACAGATACGCAGTATTTT; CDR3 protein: CASLPSVVGTDTQYF
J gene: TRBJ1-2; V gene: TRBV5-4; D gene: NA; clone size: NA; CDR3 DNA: TGTGCCAGCAGACGGGATATGTCTCACCTTGGCTACACCTTC; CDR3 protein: CASRRDMSHLGYTF
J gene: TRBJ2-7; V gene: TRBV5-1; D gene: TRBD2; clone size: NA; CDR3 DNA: TGCGCCAGCAGCTCCTCCTCCGGGACTAGCGGGGGGCACTCTTTTGAGCAGTACTTC; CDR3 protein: CASSSSSGTSGGHSFEQYF
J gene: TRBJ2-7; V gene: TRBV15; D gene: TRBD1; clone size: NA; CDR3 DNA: TGTGCCACCAGCAGAGATAATGGGAGGACAGGGGATTCCTACGAGCAGTACTTC; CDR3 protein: CATSRDNGRTGDSYEQYF
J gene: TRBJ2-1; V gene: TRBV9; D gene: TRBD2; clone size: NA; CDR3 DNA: TGTGCCAGCAGCCCCCGACGGCCACGGACTAGCGGGGGTCCCTACAATGAGCAGTTCTTC; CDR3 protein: CASSPRRPRTSGGPYNEQFF
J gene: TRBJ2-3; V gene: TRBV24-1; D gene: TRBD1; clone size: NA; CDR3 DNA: TGTGCCACCAGTGATTGGGTGACAGGGGGGTCAGATACGCAGTATTTT; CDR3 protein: CATSDWVTGGSDTQYF
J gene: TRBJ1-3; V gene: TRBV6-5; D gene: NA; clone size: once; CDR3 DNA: TGTGCCAGCAGTTCTAAGTATTCTGGAAACACCATATATTTT; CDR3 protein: CASSSKYSGNTIYF
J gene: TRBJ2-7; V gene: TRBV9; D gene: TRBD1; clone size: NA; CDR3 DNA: TGTGCCAGCAGCGTAGGAGACAGGGGTTTTGCCGAGCAGTACTTC; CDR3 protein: CASSVGDRGFAEQYF
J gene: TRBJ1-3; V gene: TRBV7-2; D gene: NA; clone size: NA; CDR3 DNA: TGTGCCACCAAAGTGATCCAGGGTCGCCTGGGGGGAAACACCATATATTTT; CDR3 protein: CATKVIQGRLGGNTIYF
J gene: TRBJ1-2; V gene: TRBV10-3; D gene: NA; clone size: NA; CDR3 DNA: TGTGCCATCAGTGAGTCGGAGGGGCCAACCTATGGCTACACCTTC; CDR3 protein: CAISESEGPTYGYTF
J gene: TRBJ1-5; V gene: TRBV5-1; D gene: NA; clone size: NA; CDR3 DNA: TGCGCCAGCAGCTTGGAACAGGGTGCTCAGCCCCAGCATTTT; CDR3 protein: CASSLEQGAQPQHF
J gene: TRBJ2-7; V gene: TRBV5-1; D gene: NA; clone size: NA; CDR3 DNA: TGCGCCAGCAGCCCAGACAGTAGCTCCTACGAGCAGTACTTC; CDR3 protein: CASSPDSSSYEQYF
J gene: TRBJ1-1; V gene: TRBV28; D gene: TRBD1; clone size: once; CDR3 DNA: TGTGCCAGCAGTTTAACACAGGGGATGAACACTGAAGCTTTCTTT; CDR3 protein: CASSLTQGMNTEAFF
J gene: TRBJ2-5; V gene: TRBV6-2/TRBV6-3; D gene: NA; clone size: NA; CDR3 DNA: TGTGCCAGCAGTTACTCGCCGGGACGTAGGGGGGAGACCCAGTACTTC; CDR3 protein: CASSYSPGRRGETQYF
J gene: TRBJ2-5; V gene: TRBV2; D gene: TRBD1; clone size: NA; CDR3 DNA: TGTGCCAGCAGTGAAGGACAGGGGATGGAGACCCAGTACTTC; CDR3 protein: CASSEGQGMETQYF
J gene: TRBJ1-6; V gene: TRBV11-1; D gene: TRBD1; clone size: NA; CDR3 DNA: TGTGCCAGCAGGACAGGGGGTTCCTATAATTCACCCCTCCACTTT; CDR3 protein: CASRTGGSYNSPLHF
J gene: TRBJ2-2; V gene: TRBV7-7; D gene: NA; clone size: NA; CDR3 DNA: TGTGCTAGCAGCTTATATACTTCGAACACCGGGGAGCTGTTTTTT; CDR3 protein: CASSLYTSNTGELFF
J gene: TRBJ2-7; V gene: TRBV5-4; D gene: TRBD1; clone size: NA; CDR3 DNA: TGTGCCAGCAGCTTGGGGACAGGGTCATCTACCTACGAGCAGTACTTC; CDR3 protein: CASSLGTGSSTYEQYF
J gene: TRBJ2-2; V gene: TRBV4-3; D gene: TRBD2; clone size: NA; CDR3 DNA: TGCGCCAGCAGCCCCCGGACTAGCGGGCCGGATACCGGGGAGCTGTTTTTT; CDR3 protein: CASSPRTSGPDTGELFF
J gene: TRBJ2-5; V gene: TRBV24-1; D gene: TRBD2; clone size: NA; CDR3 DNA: TGTGCCACCAGTGAACCCGGACTAGCAGGAGAGACCCAGTACTTC; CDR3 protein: CATSEPGLAGETQYF
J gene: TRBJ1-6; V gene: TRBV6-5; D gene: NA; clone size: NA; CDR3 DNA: TGTGCCAGCAGTTACTCCCAGCCGGGTAATTCACCCCTCCACTTT; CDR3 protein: CASSYSQPGNSPLHF
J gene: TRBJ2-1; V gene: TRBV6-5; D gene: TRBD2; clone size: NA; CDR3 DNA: TGTGCCAGCAGTTGGGGCGGGGGTTCCTACAATGAGCAGTTCTTC; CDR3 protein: CASSWGGGSYNEQFF
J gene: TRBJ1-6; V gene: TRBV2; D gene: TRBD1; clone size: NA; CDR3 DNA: TGTGCCAGCATGGGGGACAGGGGAAATTCACCCCTCCACTTT; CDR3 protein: CASMGDRGNSPLHF
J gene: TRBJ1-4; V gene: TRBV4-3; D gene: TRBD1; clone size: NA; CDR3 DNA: TGCGCCAGCAGCCAAGGGGCGGCGACAGGGAAGTATGAAAAACTGTTTTTT; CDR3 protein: CASSQGAATGKYEKLFF
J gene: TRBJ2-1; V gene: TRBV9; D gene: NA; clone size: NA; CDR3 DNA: TGTGCCAGCAGCCCCTTTCCTGGTAGCTACAATGAGCAGTTCTTC; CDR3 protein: CASSPFPGSYNEQFF
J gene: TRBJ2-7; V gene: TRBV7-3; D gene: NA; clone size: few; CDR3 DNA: TGTGCCAGCAGTCCCGCAGGGAACTACGAGCAGTACTTC; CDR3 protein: CASSPAGNYEQYF
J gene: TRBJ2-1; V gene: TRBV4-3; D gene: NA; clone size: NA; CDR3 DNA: TGCGCCAGCAGCTCAATAGTGTTGGAGCAGTTCTTC; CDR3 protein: CASSSIVLEQFF
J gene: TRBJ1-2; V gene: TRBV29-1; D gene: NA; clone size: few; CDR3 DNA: TGCAGCGTTGCGTCGGACTATGGCTACACCTTC; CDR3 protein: CSVASDYGYTF
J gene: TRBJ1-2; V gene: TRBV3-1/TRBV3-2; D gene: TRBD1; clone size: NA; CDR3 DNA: TGTGCCAGCAGCGGGACAGGGGGCAACTATGGCTACACCTTC; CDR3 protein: CASSGTGGNYGYTF
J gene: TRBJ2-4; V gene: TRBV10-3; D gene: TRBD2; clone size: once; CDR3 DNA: TGTGCCTCGGGGGGACCACCTGAAAACATTCAGTACTTC; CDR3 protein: CASGGPPENIQYF
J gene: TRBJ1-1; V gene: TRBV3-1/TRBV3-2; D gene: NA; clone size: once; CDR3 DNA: TGTGCCAGCAGACTATATGGGGAGGGCACTGAAGCTTTCTTT; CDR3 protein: CASRLYGEGTEAFF
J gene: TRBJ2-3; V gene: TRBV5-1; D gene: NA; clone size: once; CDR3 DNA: TGCGCCAGCAGCTTGAACAGGGCGTCAGCAGATACGCAGTATTTT; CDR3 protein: CASSLNRASADTQYF
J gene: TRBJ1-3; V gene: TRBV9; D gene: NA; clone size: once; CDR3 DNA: TGTGCCAGCAGCCCCCGTGGGGCCTCCGGAAACACCATATATTTT; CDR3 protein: CASSPRGASGNTIYF
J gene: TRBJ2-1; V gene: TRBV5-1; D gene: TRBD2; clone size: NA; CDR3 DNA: TGCGCCAGCAGCTTGGCAGCGGGGTTGTACGGTGAGCAGTTCTTC; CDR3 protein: CASSLAAGLYGEQFF
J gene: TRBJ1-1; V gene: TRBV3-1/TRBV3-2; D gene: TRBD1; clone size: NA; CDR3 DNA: TGTGCCAGCAGCCTTGGGACAGGGGGCTTGGTTGTAACTGAAGCTTTCTTT; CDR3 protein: CASSLGTGGLVVTEAFF
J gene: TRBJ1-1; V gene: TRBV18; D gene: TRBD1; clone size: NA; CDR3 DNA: TGTGCCAGCTCTCCACAGGGGTGGAACACTGAAGCTTTCTTT; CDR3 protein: CASSPQGWNTEAFF
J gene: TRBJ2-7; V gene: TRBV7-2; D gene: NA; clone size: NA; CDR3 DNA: TGTGCCAGCAGCTTAGGCGGGGGGACAGTCTACGAGCAGTACTTC; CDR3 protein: CASSLGGGTVYEQYF